This record covers a single T cell receptor (beta chain). The record originates from a study of shared clonotypes between healthy human individuals. The V end was cut by 2 bases, the J end by 1 base, with 11 bases between. This CDR3 is built from 14 residues. Germline values: CDR1 SQVTM, CDR2 ANQGSEA. Only in-frame clones appear in the TCRdb table, and some are missing; sequencing was by immunoSEQ multiplex PCR. The sample lists fewer than 2.5 million clones; roughly 93% were seen once. Sequencing was carried out using naive CD4+ T cells from PBMCs. Subset given: CD45RA+ positively selected. The chain recombines TRBV29-1 with TRBJ1-1, with D hard to call. The receptor's source is a man aged 18-30 years in good health. Some clones in this sample may be carry-over from other donors' samples. CDR3 region: CSVESRFSNTEAFF. Here the CDR3 DNA reads TGCAGCGTTGAATCTAGGTTCTCGAACACTGAAGCTTTCTTT.